The source of this T cell receptor (beta chain) is a study of control samples from healthy donors and cancer patients. The data were produced by immunoSEQ multiplex PCR, yet TCRdb's version contains in-frame clones alone and is incomplete. Of about 110,000 clones in the sample, about 89% were seen once. This TCR derives from a woman between 45 and 65 years old in good health. Source material: blood.

This CDR3 is CASSQALVGGYEQYF. The CDR3 DNA follows: TGCGCCAGCAGCCAAGCCCTAGTAGGGGGATACGAGCAGTACTTC. The chain uses TRBV4-1 and TRBJ2-7, with TRBD1 as a possible D gene (6 bases). Germline V lookup: CDR1 MGHRA, CDR2 YSYEKL. This CDR3 region has 15 residues. Trimming removed 1 base from V and 4 bases from J, with 14 bases in between.